These 27 T cell receptor beta chains were all obtained from the same sample, sequenced in a study of blood T cell repertoires in COVID-19. TCRdb's table, derived via immunoSEQ multiplex PCR, lists solely in-frame clones and lacks some. The sample includes about 16,000 clones, approximately 88% of them seen just once. Sequenced input: peripheral blood. These TCRs come from a human donor in a cohort sampled during active COVID-19.

This chain links TRBV27 with TRBJ2-7; the match to TRBD2 covers 8 bases. The length of the CDR3 is 13 residues. Germline assignment: CDR1 MNHEY and CDR2 SMNVEV (reference sequence). With 6 bases clipped from V and 3 bases from J, the junction kept 4 bases outside the gene matches. The CDR3 sequence is CASRLAGSYEQYF. The CDR3 region has the DNA TGTGCCAGCAGGTTAGCGGGGAGCTACGAGCAGTACTTC.

The chain links TRBV10-3 to TRBJ1-5; maybe TRBD1 (5 bases). This CDR3 is 15 amino acids long. V lost 3 bases to trimming and J lost 2 bases, with 11 bases between them. The germline V gene encodes CDR1 ENHRY and CDR2 SYGVKD. The CDR3 DNA is TGTGCCATCAGTGATGGAACAGGAGGCAATCAGCCCCAGCATTTT. Its translation: CAISDGTGGNQPQHF.

The chain is built from TRBV28 and TRBJ1-4; D gene unclear. V was clipped by 3 bases and J by 0 bases, with 8 bases between them. Germline CDR1 and CDR2: MDHEN and SYDVKM. The CDR3 consists of 15 residues. DNA for the CDR3: TGTGCCAGCAGTTTCGCGGGTTCAACTAATGAAAAACTGTTTTTT. Residues: CASSFAGSTNEKLFF.

The rearrangement joins TRBV19 to TRBJ1-6; D perhaps matches TRBD1 (5 bases). This CDR3 region has 16 residues. The germline V gene has CDR1 LNHDA and CDR2 SQIVND (reference sequence). The germline V and J ends were trimmed by 10 bases and 0 bases, with 16 bases remaining between them. The CDR3 coding sequence is TGTGCCAACCCCGAGACAGACAGCTCCTATAATTCACCCCTCCACTTT. It is translated as CANPETDSSYNSPLHF.

V and J are TRBV2 and TRBJ2-7; no reliable D call. The CDR3 has 11 residues. Germline lookup yields CDR1 SNHLY and CDR2 FYNNEI. V was trimmed by 6 bases and J by 3 bases, leaving 6 bases between them. The CDR3 coding sequence is TGTGCCAGCAGGAGAGGCTACGAGCAGTACTTC. This translates into CASRRGYEQYF.

This chain uses TRBV7-8 with TRBJ2-3; 8 bases align to TRBD2. CDR3 length equals 15 residues. Per the germline V gene, CDR1 is SGHVS and CDR2 is FQNEAQ. Trimming cost V 3 bases and J 2 bases; bases outside gene matches: 4. Here the CDR3 reads CASSLLLAATDTQYF. For the CDR3, the DNA is TGTGCCAGCAGCTTGTTACTAGCGGCCACAGATACGCAGTATTTT.

The chain recombines TRBV3-1 (or the pseudogene TRBV3-2) with TRBJ2-1; 10 bases are a match to TRBD2. The length of the CDR3 is 20 residues. The germline V gene encodes CDR1 LGHDT and CDR2 YNNKEL (reference sequence). V gave up 3 bases and J gave up 0 bases; unmatched junction bases: 14. CDR3 sequence: CASSHGASGGVSSSYNEQFF. Here the CDR3 DNA reads TGTGCCAGCAGCCACGGGGCTAGCGGGGGCGTATCGAGCTCCTACAATGAGCAGTTCTTC.

CDR3 residues: CAWSVGAPNQPQHF. The CDR3 coding sequence is TGTGCCTGGAGTGTTGGGGCCCCCAATCAGCCCCAGCATTTT. The chain carries TRBV30 and TRBJ1-5; D possibly corresponds to TRBD1 (5 bases). The CDR3 runs 14 residues. Germline CDR1 is GTSNPN and CDR2 is SVGIG (reference sequence). The ends were cut back, 0 bases at V and 3 bases at J, with 9 bases in the middle.

The chain has TRBV27 and TRBJ2-3, with 8 bases identical to TRBD2. Germline values: CDR1 MNHEY, CDR2 SMNVEV (reference sequence). The CDR3 loop spans 16 amino acids. V was pared by 5 bases and J by 2 bases, with 9 bases of the junction left unmatched. The CDR3 DNA reads as TGTGCCAGCAGTCCCTTAGGCGGGGGGATCACAGATACGCAGTATTTT. It translates to CASSPLGGGITDTQYF.

This chain connects TRBV3-1 (or the pseudogene TRBV3-2) to TRBJ2-1; no firm D call. This CDR3 is built from 13 residues. V lost 0 bases and J 4 bases, leaving 4 bases between the germline ends. Germline-derived CDR1 and CDR2 are LGHDT and YNNKEL (reference sequence). The CDR3 is CASSQDRYNEQFF. The CDR3 region has the DNA TGTGCCAGCAGCCAAGACCGTTACAATGAGCAGTTCTTC.

The chain couples TRBV29-1 to TRBJ1-1, with unresolved D. The V gene lost 4 bases and the J gene lost 6 bases, with 18 bases spanning the gap. The length of the CDR3 is 14 residues. Germline-derived CDR1 and CDR2 are SQVTM and ANQGSEA. CDR3: CSVGVAGGSAEAFF. CDR3 nucleotides: TGCAGCGTTGGGGTAGCAGGAGGTTCGGCTGAAGCTTTCTTT.

This chain links TRBV2 with TRBJ2-7; maybe TRBD2 (6 bases). The CDR3 contains 14 residues. From germline, CDR1 is SNHLY and CDR2 FYNNEI. The V gene lost 6 bases and the J gene lost 5 bases, with 17 bases spanning the gap. CDR3 nucleotides: TGTGCCAGCAGAGAGGGACTCCCCAACCACGAGCAGTACTTC. This encodes CASREGLPNHEQYF.

J is TRBJ1-3 and V is TRBV3-1 (or the pseudogene TRBV3-2); D is perhaps TRBD1 (5 bases). Per germline, CDR1 LGHDT and CDR2 YNNKEL (reference sequence). V was cut by 0 bases and J by 0 bases, with 6 bases left in between. The CDR3 loop spans 15 amino acids. The CDR3 loop reads CASSQDQGSGNTIYF. The CDR3 region has the DNA TGTGCCAGCAGCCAAGATCAGGGCTCTGGAAACACCATATATTTT.

The chain is built from TRBV5-1 and TRBJ2-2, with D possibly TRBD1 on 6 matching bases. This CDR3 is 14 amino acids long. Germline V lookup: CDR1 SGHRS, CDR2 YFSETQ. V lost 4 bases and J lost 8, with 15 bases in between. The CDR3 nucleotides read TGCGCCAGCAGCCCTGGGACACCCCAAGGGGAGCTGTTTTTT. Protein product: CASSPGTPQGELFF.

The chain is built from TRBV6-1 and TRBJ2-7; 12 nucleotides agree with TRBD2. Trimming at V came to 6 bases and at J to 2 bases, leaving 5 bases not matched to a gene. The germline CDR1 and CDR2 sequences are MNHNS and SASEGT. The CDR3 contains 15 residues. The CDR3 DNA reads TGTGCCAGCAGCGAACGGACTAGCGGGGCCTACGAGCAGTACTTC. Protein sequence: CASSERTSGAYEQYF.

This clone was detected once. The chain is built from TRBV30 and TRBJ2-1; 7 bases fit TRBD1. Germline V lookup: CDR1 GTSNPN, CDR2 SVGIG (reference sequence). J lost 4 bases, V lost 3 bases, and 9 bases had no gene match. The CDR3 is made up of 15 amino acids. The CDR3 is CAWSADRSPYNEQFF. CDR3 in DNA: TGTGCCTGGAGCGCGGACAGGTCGCCTTACAATGAGCAGTTCTTC.

V usage is TRBV2 and J usage is TRBJ1-1; 8 positions match TRBD1. After removal of 6 bases from V and 4 bases from J, the junction contained 7 bases not matched to a gene. This CDR3 region has 14 residues. The germline V gene has CDR1 SNHLY and CDR2 FYNNEI. The CDR3 DNA sequence: TGTGCCAGCAGGGGTACAGGGGGGGGCACTGAAGCTTTCTTT. Translation gives CASRGTGGGTEAFF.

The gene calls are TRBV7-8 and TRBJ1-5; TRBD1 matches at 8 bases. There are 14 residues in the CDR3. Germline trimming cut 6 bases from V and 6 bases from J; bases unmatched to any gene: 7. Germline V lookup: CDR1 SGHVS, CDR2 FQNEAQ. The chain's CDR3 is CASSGQGGSQPQHF. DNA for the CDR3: TGTGCCAGCAGTGGACAGGGAGGGAGTCAGCCCCAGCATTTT.

In its sample, this clone was seen once. V gene TRBV6-6 combines with J gene TRBJ1-1; a weak D match, TRBD1 (6 bases). Germline V lookup: CDR1 MNHNY, CDR2 SVGAGI (reference sequence). V lost 5 bases, J lost 10 bases, and 14 bases lay in between. This CDR3 spans 12 amino acids. In DNA, the CDR3 is TGTGCCAGCAGTGCTGAGGGACACTTAGCTTTCTTT. Its translation is CASSAEGHLAFF.

The chain recombines TRBV11-2 with TRBJ2-7; D not certain. The CDR3 is 15 amino acids. V lost 3 bases and J 0 bases, leaving 12 bases between the germline ends. The germline V gene encodes CDR1 SGHAT and CDR2 FQNNGV. For the CDR3, the DNA is TGTGCCAGCAGCTTTAGAACCGACATCTCCTACGAGCAGTACTTC. Its translation: CASSFRTDISYEQYF. Supplemented by reference TRBV11-2 and TRBJ2-7, the full variable domain reads EAGVAQSPRYKIIEKRQSVAFWCNPISGHATLYWYQQILGQGPKLLIQFQNNGVVDDSQLPKDRFSAERLKGVDSTLKIQPAKLEDSAVYLCASSFRTDISYEQYFGPGTRLTVT.

The V call is TRBV28, the J call TRBJ1-4, with D unresolved. This CDR3 is built from 14 residues. The V gene's germline CDR1 is MDHEN and CDR2 SYDVKM. V was clipped by 2 bases and J by 8 bases, with 12 bases between them. CDR3 nucleotides: TGTGCCAGCAGTTTAATTGGGCCAAGCGAAAAACTGTTTTTT. Translation gives CASSLIGPSEKLFF.

This clone was seen only once. J is TRBJ2-2 and V is TRBV19, with 7 positions matching TRBD1. CDR3 length equals 13 residues. Unmatched junction bases numbered 6, after V lost 9 bases and J lost 5 bases. CDR1 is LNHDA and CDR2 is SQIVND in the germline V gene (reference sequence). In nucleotides, the CDR3 is TGTGCCAGCCGGAGACAGGGTACCGGGGAGCTGTTTTTT. It specifies CASRRQGTGELFF.

The chain employs TRBV7-8 and TRBJ2-7; TRBD1 matches at 9 bases. Looked up from germline, CDR1 is SGHVS and CDR2 is FQNEAQ. The CDR3 contains 15 residues. Trimming cost V 4 bases and J 3 bases; bases outside gene matches: 7. The CDR3 sequence: CASSYEPGQGYEQYF. Written as DNA, the CDR3 is TGTGCCAGCAGCTACGAACCGGGACAGGGCTACGAGCAGTACTTC.

The chain couples TRBV5-1 to TRBJ2-6; 9 nucleotides line up with TRBD1. The trim removed 4 bases at V and 1 base at J, leaving 9 bases unmatched. CDR1 and CDR2 from the germline V gene are SGHRS and YFSETQ. CDR3 length equals 18 residues. The CDR3 region is CASSMAGQGFSGANVLTF. CDR3 DNA sequence: TGCGCCAGCAGCATGGCGGGACAGGGTTTTTCTGGGGCCAACGTCCTGACTTTC.

This sequence joins TRBV20-1 and TRBJ2-1; D ambiguous. This CDR3 is 12 amino acids long. Trimming stripped 3 bases from V and 8 bases from J, with 11 bases between. Germline V gives CDR1 DFQATT, CDR2 SNEGSKA (reference sequence). CDR3 in amino acids: CSASRFPDEQFF. CDR3 DNA: TGCAGTGCTAGTAGATTTCCGGATGAGCAGTTCTTC.

The chain links TRBV12-3 or TRBV12-4 to TRBJ1-2; TRBD1 is a possible D gene (5 bases). CDR3 length: 13 amino acids. Deletions cut 6 bases from V and 8 bases from J, with 16 bases between. The CDR3 sequence: CASSPGREVGYTF. In DNA, the CDR3 is TGTGCCAGCAGCCCAGGGAGGGAGGTAGGCTACACCTTC.

The chain links TRBV6-6 to TRBJ2-7; 8 positions agree with TRBD1. Germline V CDR1 and CDR2: MNHNY, SVGAGI (reference sequence). This CDR3 comprises 16 residues. Trimming at V came to 4 bases and at J to 0 bases, leaving 8 bases not matched to a gene. CDR3 in DNA: TGTGCCAGCAGTTCCGCGGACAGGGCGAGCTCCTACGAGCAGTACTTC. The encoded protein is CASSSADRASSYEQYF.